This TCR beta chain was observed in a study of beta chain features in type 1 diabetes. Findings of the study overall: Significant though moderate, a shortening of TCRB CDR3s appeared in all four CD4+ subsets of Type 1 diabetes patients.

The study reverse transcribed the entire isolated RNA, so it sequenced expressed TCRB transcripts. Repertoires were generated with immunoSEQ multiplex PCR, while TCRdb's copy carries only in-frame clones and drops some. The repertoire holds about 160,000 clones, with about 9.4% as singletons. This clone was picked up a small number of times. Its cognate antigen is unknown. The CDR3 runs to 13 residues. The germline CDR1 and CDR2 sequences are SQVTM and ANQGSEA. V was pared by 4 bases and J by 6 bases, with 9 bases of the junction left unmatched. The receptor comes from a man aged 25 to 45 with type 1 diabetes. The chain combines TRBV29-1 with TRBJ2-7, with 7 positions matching TRBD1. The source material was central memory CD4+ T cells from blood. The CDR3 region has the DNA TGCAGCGTTGTTGGACAGGTTAATTCCGAGCAGTACTTC. Its translation is CSVVGQVNSEQYF.